This record looks at one T cell receptor beta chain sequence and its context. The antigen is undetermined. This sample is drawn from a study of cytomegalovirus exposure and HLA in healthy donors. This CDR3 has 15 amino acids. V shed 4 bases and J shed 0 bases, with 10 bases lying between them. From germline, CDR1 is MGHDK and CDR2 SYGVNS. The PCR was carried out with 60 Vbeta primers and 13 Jbeta primers. TCRdb's copy holds only in-frame clones and misses some; the assay was immunoSEQ multiplex PCR. The sample yields some 120,000 clones, roughly 70% seen once. Study results and caveats: Rates of TCR association differed by HLA locus in a later analysis, with DRB1 highest and HLA-C lowest.

The gene calls are TRBV25-1 and TRBJ2-1; D gene ambiguous. This clonotype originated in a woman aged 18-30 years in good health and CMV-seronegative. The material sequenced was PBMCs. In DNA form, the CDR3 reads TGTGCCAGCAGTGCCGACATACTCTCCTACAATGAGCAGTTCTTC. This gives the protein CASSADILSYNEQFF.